One T cell receptor (beta chain) is described in this entry. The antigen is unknown. The data were taken from a study of response to subunit inactivated influenza vaccine. TCRdb re-analysed the RT-PCR reads in MiXCR, keeping a single row per CDR3 protein. The sample includes 530,000 or so distinct CDR3 sequences, about 25% of them seen just once. The V and J ends lost 3 bases and 7 bases, in that order; junction bases with no gene match: 8. The CDR3 is 15 residues long. Per germline, CDR1 SGHRS and CDR2 YFSETQ. Findings of the study overall: Each seasonal influenza vaccination recruits few new T cells, the authors suggested.

Source: CD4+ T cells sorted from PBMCs, taken about 5 days after vaccination. The source is a man aged 45 to 65 who received an inactivated influenza vaccine. The chain recombines TRBV5-1 with TRBJ2-2, with 8 bases lining up with TRBD1. CDR3 residues: CASSWQGAQGGELFF. The CDR3 coding sequence is TGCGCCAGCAGCTGGCAGGGGGCGCAGGGCGGGGAGCTGTTTTTT.